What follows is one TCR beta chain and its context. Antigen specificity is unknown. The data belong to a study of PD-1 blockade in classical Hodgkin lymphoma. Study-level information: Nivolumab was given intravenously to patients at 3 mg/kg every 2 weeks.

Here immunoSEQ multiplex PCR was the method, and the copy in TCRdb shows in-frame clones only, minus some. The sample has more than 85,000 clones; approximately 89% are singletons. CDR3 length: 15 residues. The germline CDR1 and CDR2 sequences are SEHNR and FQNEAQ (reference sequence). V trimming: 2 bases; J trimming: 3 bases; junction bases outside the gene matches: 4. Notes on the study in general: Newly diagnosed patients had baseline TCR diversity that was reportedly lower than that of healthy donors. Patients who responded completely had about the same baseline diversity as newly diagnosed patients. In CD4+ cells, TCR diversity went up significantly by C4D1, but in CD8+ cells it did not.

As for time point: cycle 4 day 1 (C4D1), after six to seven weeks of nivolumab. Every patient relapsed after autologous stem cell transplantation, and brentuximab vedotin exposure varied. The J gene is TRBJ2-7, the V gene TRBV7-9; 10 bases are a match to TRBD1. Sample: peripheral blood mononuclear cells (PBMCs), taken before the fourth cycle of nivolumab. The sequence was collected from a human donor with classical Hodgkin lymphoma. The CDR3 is CASSLFGTGVYEQYF. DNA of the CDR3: TGTGCCAGCAGCTTATTCGGGACAGGGGTCTACGAGCAGTACTTC.